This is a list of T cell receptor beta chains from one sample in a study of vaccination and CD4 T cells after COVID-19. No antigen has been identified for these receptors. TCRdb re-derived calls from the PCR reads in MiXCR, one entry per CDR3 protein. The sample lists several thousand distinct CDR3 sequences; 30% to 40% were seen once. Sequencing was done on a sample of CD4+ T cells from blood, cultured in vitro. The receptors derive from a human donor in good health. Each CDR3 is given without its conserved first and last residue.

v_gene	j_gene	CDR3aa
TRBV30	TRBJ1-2	AWSSGAGDYGYT
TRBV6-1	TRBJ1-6	ASSEATGGAGSPLH
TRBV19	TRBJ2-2	ASSMFGTANTGELF
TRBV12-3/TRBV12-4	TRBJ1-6	ASSEFALSPLH
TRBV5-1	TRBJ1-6	ASSSRDGGISPLH
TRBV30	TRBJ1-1	AWSPTLGIAF
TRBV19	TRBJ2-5	ASSTGLSETQY
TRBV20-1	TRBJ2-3	SAREPMLGSAQY
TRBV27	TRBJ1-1	ASSLAGGNTEAF
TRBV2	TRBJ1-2	ASRSQGGLDGYT
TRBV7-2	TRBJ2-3	ASSFGSASTDTQY
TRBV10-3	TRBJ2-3	AIKPSSTDTQY
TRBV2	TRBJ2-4	ASRPERRVYGGHSVNIQY
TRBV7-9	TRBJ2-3	ASSGTGGRRKTDTQY
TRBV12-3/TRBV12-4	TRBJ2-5	ASSLALETQY
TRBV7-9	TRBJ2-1	ASSLGQGFGYNEQF
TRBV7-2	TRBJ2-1	ASSPSSGVINEQF
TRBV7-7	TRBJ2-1	ASSAGRRSSEQF
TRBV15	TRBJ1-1	ATSRVWALNTEAF
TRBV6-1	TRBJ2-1	ASRWVGGGRHEQF
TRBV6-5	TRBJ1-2	ASSYSTGAGYT
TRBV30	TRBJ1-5	AWSLDSNQPQH
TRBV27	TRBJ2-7	ASSLLVGQGTLYEQY
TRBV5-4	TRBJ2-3	ASSFRGSSDTQY
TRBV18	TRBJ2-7	ASSPNPGTGYEQY
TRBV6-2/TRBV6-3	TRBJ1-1	ASTGYGTEAF
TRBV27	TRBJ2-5	ASSFRGQGARETQY
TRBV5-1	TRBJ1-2	ASSLGQGLDGYT
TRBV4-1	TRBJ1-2	ASSQDDTLTGGYT
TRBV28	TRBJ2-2	ASSSQRRGKTGELF
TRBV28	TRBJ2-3	ASSAGTGETDTQY
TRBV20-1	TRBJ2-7	SARVNLAGGPGEQY
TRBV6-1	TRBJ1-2	ASSEPGQGLRGYT
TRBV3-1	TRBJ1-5	ASSQTGQPQH
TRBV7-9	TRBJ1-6	ASSPGQGNSPLH
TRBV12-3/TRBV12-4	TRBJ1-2	ASRMREQLTYGYT
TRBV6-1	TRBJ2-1	ASSEALGSYNEQF
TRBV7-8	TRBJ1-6	ASSFSRTRLNLH
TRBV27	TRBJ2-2	ASSLVAGELF
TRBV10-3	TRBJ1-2	AIRDIVGVNYGYT
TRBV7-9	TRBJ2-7	ASSLTDYEQY
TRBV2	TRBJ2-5	ASSRVRETQY